The subject of this entry is one T cell receptor (beta chain). The antigen is unknown. The record originates from a study of T-cell memory formation after mild COVID-19. At the level of the study: Most TCR clusters belonged to a single donor. Study-level points and caveats: Day 15 to 85 contracting clones showed balanced CD4/CD8; day 15 to 37 expanders favored CD4+. For contracting clones, CD4+ ones sat mainly in CM and EM, CD8+ in EMRA.

Trimming cost V 1 base and J 3 bases, with 10 bases left between them. This CDR3 comprises 14 residues. Germline-derived CDR1 and CDR2 are LGHDT and YNNKEL (reference sequence). The 5'RACE method, run with constant-segment primers, produced TCR alpha and TCR beta cDNA libraries (carrying sample barcodes and UMIs). One entry per CDR3 protein results from TCRdb running MiXCR on the 5' RACE reads. The sample lists roughly 250,000 distinct CDR3 sequences, less than 20% occurring once. Input material: PBMCs or a T cell subset sorted from them (not recorded which). The chain joins TRBV3-1 to TRBJ2-7; D is possibly TRBD2 (5 bases). The sequence came from a man between 18 and 29 years old who had mild COVID-19 (a few samples of this study predate the infection). Cell type and time point are not known. The CDR3 region has the DNA TGTGCCAGCAGCCAAGGGGTGGGAGTCTACGAGCAGTACGTC. As protein: CASSQGVGVYEQYV.